The sequence of this T cell receptor beta chain was determined in a study of cytomegalovirus exposure and HLA in healthy donors. Study-wide background: Most genotyped donors, 65% to 85% of 398, had Caucasian-associated genetic ancestry.

In regard to this clone: Its antigen is still unknown.

The PCR employed 60 Vbeta primers together with 13 Jbeta primers. Here immunoSEQ multiplex PCR was the method, and the copy in TCRdb shows in-frame clones only, minus some. The sample has about 180,000 clones; about 80% are singletons. Study results and caveats: Researchers reported in a later analysis that a missense DCLRE1C variant was tied to TCR beta V- and J-gene trimming. HLA alleles showed associations with some 15,000 TCR beta sequences in a later analysis, at a 0.05 false discovery rate.

This CDR3 is 13 amino acids long. CDR1 is SEHNR and CDR2 is FQNEAQ in the germline V gene (reference sequence). The sequencing sample was made of PBMCs. V and J are TRBV7-9 and TRBJ2-5; a possible D gene is TRBD2 (6 bases). The last part of the DNA fits TRBJ2-7 better; the J call may be wrong. The origin of this receptor is a man between 18 and 29 years old in good health and CMV-seronegative. The CDR3 DNA reads TGTGCCAGCAGCTCCGGAGGGCGGTACGAGCAGTACTTC. Translating gives CASSSGGRYEQYF.